This is a list of T cell receptor beta chains from one sample in a study of T cell responses to AZD1222 COVID-19 vaccine. Clones were read by immunoSEQ multiplex PCR, and TCRdb kept only the in-frame ones, dropping some. The sample lists approximately 90,000 clones; approximately 87% were seen once. The specimen was peripheral blood, collected on day 0 of AZD1222 vaccination. The source is an adult in good health. The CDR3 runs from the conserved cysteine through the conserved F or W. A D gene is named only where the DNA matches it firmly. Only part of the rows carry a size: once, few, many, or a class if the clone is expanded.

V gene,clone size,D gene,J gene,CDR3 protein,CDR3 DNA
TRBV28,-,-,TRBJ1-5,CASTNPGGGGDQPQHF,TGTGCCAGCACCAACCCTGGAGGAGGGGGTGATCAGCCCCAGCATTTT
TRBV30,once,-,TRBJ1-3,CAWSVGTSGNTIYF,TGTGCCTGGAGTGTAGGGACCTCTGGAAACACCATATATTTT
TRBV7-2,-,-,TRBJ2-5,CASSPGDRETQYF,TGTGCCAGCAGCCCAGGGGATCGGGAGACCCAGTACTTC
TRBV28,-,-,TRBJ1-1,CASSSTSLNTEAFF,TGTGCCAGCAGTTCCACCTCATTGAACACTGAAGCTTTCTTT
TRBV10-3,-,-,TRBJ1-2,CAISDPEGYTF,TGTGCCATCAGTGACCCGGAGGGCTACACCTTC
TRBV5-1,-,TRBD1,TRBJ2-2,CASRKRTGETGELFF,TGCGCCAGCAGAAAGAGGACAGGAGAAACCGGGGAGCTGTTTTTT
TRBV9,-,-,TRBJ2-7,CASSVAAEILYEQYF,TGTGCCAGCAGCGTAGCTGCGGAGATTCTTTACGAGCAGTACTTC
TRBV24-1,-,-,TRBJ1-2,CATSKENYGYTF,TGTGCCACCAGTAAGGAGAACTATGGCTACACCTTC
TRBV30,-,-,TRBJ1-3,CACLSGSGNTIYF,TGTGCCTGCTTGTCGGGCTCTGGAAACACCATATATTTT
TRBV5-1,-,TRBD1,TRBJ1-2,CASSPRDRAFGYTF,TGCGCCAGCAGCCCCCGGGACAGAGCTTTTGGCTACACCTTC
TRBV10-1,-,-,TRBJ1-2,CASSESTGYGYTF,TGCGCCAGCAGTGAGTCAACGGGGTATGGCTACACCTTC
TRBV6-5,-,-,TRBJ1-5,CASMGREAQPQHF,TGTGCCAGCATGGGGAGAGAGGCTCAGCCCCAGCATTTT
TRBV10-2,-,TRBD1,TRBJ1-2,CASSGQGPYGYTF,TGCGCCAGCAGCGGACAGGGGCCTTATGGCTACACCTTC
TRBV6-1,-,-,TRBJ2-4,CASSETKNIQYF,TGTGCCAGCAGTGAGACCAAAAACATTCAGTACTTC
TRBV10-1,-,TRBD1,TRBJ2-7,CASSEGTGTYEQYF,TGCGCCAGCAGTGAGGGGACAGGCACCTACGAGCAGTACTTC
TRBV7-7,-,-,TRBJ2-5,CASSSGPEAKAQYF,TGTGCTAGCAGCTCTGGACCAGAGGCGAAGGCCCAGTACTTC
TRBV6-5,once,TRBD1,TRBJ1-1,CASTRRGEGGAEAFF,TGTGCCAGCACCAGAAGGGGCGAAGGGGGCGCTGAAGCTTTCTTT
TRBV7-9,-,-,TRBJ1-1,CASSLGYAGLNTEAFF,TGTGCCAGCAGCTTAGGGTATGCAGGCCTGAACACTGAAGCTTTCTTT
TRBV6-5,-,TRBD1,TRBJ1-2,CASSPDRGPYGYTF,TGTGCCAGCAGCCCGGACAGGGGGCCCTATGGCTACACCTTC
TRBV2,once,-,TRBJ2-7,CASSDGGARTGKGEQYF,TGTGCCAGCAGTGACGGTGGGGCCCGGACGGGGAAGGGCGAGCAGTACTTC
TRBV6-4,-,TRBD1,TRBJ1-2,CASSDPGQGNGYTF,TGTGCCAGCAGTGACCCGGGACAGGGTAATGGCTACACCTTC
TRBV3-1/TRBV3-2,-,TRBD2,TRBJ2-5,CASSKAAGGGLYQETQYF,TGTGCCAGCAGCAAGGCCGCGGGGGGCGGGCTCTACCAAGAGACCCAGTACTTC
TRBV7-8,-,TRBD1,TRBJ2-5,CASSPGQGRETQYF,TGTGCCAGCAGCCCGGGACAGGGAAGAGAGACCCAGTACTTC